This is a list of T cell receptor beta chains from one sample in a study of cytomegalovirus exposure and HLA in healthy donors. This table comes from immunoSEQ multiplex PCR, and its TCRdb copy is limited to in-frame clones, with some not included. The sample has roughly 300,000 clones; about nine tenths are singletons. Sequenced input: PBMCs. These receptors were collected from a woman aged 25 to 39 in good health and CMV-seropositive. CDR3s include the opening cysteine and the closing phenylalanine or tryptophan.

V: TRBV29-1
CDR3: CSVEGQGQNIQYF

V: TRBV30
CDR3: CAWNPGQGYEQYF

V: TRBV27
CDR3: CASSLTPLARLRTTEAFF

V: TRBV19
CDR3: CASSVGRGSGYGYTF

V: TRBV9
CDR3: CASSASSGDTGELFF

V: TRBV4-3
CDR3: CASSQAWTGGRDGYTF

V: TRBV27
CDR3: CASSLSLFSYEQYF

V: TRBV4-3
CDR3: CASSVRAAFDSPLHF

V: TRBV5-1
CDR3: CASSLGSDETQYF

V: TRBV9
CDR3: CASSVEGNTEAFF

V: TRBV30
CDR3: CAWSPPRGVRTDTQYF

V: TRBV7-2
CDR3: CASSLQGADWGAFF

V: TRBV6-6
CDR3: CASSYAGELFF

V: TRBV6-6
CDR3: CASSYGASTDTQYF

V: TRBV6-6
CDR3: CASSVGQGLDF

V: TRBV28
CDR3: CASASRPGNTEAFF

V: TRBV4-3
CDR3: CASSQQQGSYGYTF

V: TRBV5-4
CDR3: CASSLPTGVYGYTF

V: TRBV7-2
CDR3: CASSGLAGGEQYF

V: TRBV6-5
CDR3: CASSYTQGFTEAFF

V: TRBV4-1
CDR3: CASSQGHGGYEQYF

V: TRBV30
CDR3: CAWREGGEQFF

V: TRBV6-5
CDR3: CASSYVVGSGNTIYF

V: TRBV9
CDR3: CASSVGGLAGARTDTQYF

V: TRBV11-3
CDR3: CASSLGGAYNEQFF

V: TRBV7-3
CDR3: CASSLSPGMDTEAFF

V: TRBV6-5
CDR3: CASSFTGLSYNEQFF

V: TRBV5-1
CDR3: CASSLKAGAGELFF